The 26 T cell receptor beta chains below were found in one sample sequenced in a study of beta chain features in type 1 diabetes. The sequenced template was cDNA made from the entire isolated RNA. TCRdb's copy holds only in-frame clones and misses some; the assay was immunoSEQ multiplex PCR. The sample records about 140,000 clones, approximately 10% being singletons. Sequenced material: central memory CD4+ T cells from blood. Receptors were obtained from a woman between 35 and 50 years old in good health.

This clone showed up just a few times. The CDR3 protein is CASSLSGHARASSGYTF. The CDR3 DNA sequence: TGTGCCAGCAGCTTATCGGGTCACGCCAGGGCCTCTAGTGGCTACACCTTC. The V and J genes are TRBV7-2 and TRBJ1-2, with D perhaps TRBD1 (5 bases). Trimming took 2 bases from V and 7 from J, leaving 23 bases between them. CDR3 length equals 17 residues. Germline loops: CDR1 SGHTA, CDR2 FQGNSA.

This chain connects TRBV9 to TRBJ1-6; possible D gene TRBD1, 5 bases. The CDR3 runs to 16 residues. Trimming took 3 bases from V and 9 from J, leaving 19 bases between them. The germline V gene encodes CDR1 SGDLS and CDR2 YYNGEE. This chain's CDR3 is CASSGGTQSALSPLHF. CDR3 DNA sequence: TGTGCCAGCAGCGGCGGGACTCAATCCGCCCTTTCACCCCTCCACTTT.

This clone has only a few counts. The CDR3: CASSLTGGNTIYF. CDR3 sequence (DNA): TGTGCCAGCAGCTTGACAGGAGGAAACACCATATATTTT. The chain links TRBV5-4 to TRBJ1-3; weak D call: TRBD1 (5 bases). Per the germline V gene, CDR1 is SGHNT and CDR2 is YYREEE (reference sequence). The CDR3 is made up of 13 amino acids. Trimming cost V 1 base and J 4 bases, with 6 bases left between them.

This clone was seen a few times. The chain combines TRBV5-1 with TRBJ2-1; 8 bases match TRBD1. Germline V gene sequence: CDR1 SGHRS, CDR2 YFSETQ. J lost 0 bases, V lost 5 bases, and 7 bases had no gene match. The CDR3 has 16 amino acids. As DNA, the CDR3 is TGCGCCAGCAGTCTCCAGGGGGCCAGCTCCTACAATGAGCAGTTCTTC. This translates into CASSLQGASSYNEQFF.

This clone was found a few times. V gene TRBV5-4 combines with J gene TRBJ1-1, with D possibly matching TRBD1 (6 bases). This CDR3 has 13 amino acids. V was clipped by 1 base and J by 8 bases, with 12 bases between them. Per the germline V gene, CDR1 is SGHNT and CDR2 is YYREEE (reference sequence). CDR3 protein: CASSLPARGEAFF. In DNA, the CDR3 is TGTGCCAGCAGCTTGCCCGCCAGGGGCGAAGCTTTCTTT.

The chain is built from TRBV2 and TRBJ2-1; 13 bases are a match to TRBD2. The germline CDR1 and CDR2 sequences are SNHLY and FYNNEI. After removal of 9 bases from V and 7 bases from J, the junction contained 6 bases not matched to a gene. The CDR3 consists of 14 residues. CDR3 nucleotides: TGTGCCAGATGGCGGACTAGCGGGGGAAATGAGCAGTTCTTC. Translation gives CARWRTSGGNEQFF. The full variable domain, completed using reference TRBV2 and TRBJ2-1, is EPEVTQTPSHQVTQMGQEVILRCVPISNHLYFYWYRQILGQKVEFLVSFYNNEISEKSEIFDDQFSVERPDGSNFTLKIRSTKLEDSAMYFCARWRTSGGNEQFFGPGTRLTVL.

This clone was seen only a few times. V is TRBV4-1 and J is TRBJ1-3, with 7 positions matching TRBD1. V lost 0 bases and J lost 7; bases outside the gene matches: 9. Germline-derived CDR1 and CDR2 are MGHRA and YSYEKL. The CDR3 totals 16 residues. The CDR3 DNA reads TGCGCCAGCAGCCAAGATTTGTGGGCAGGGGGGAACACCATATATTTT. Its translation is CASSQDLWAGGNTIYF.

This clone was detected ten times or more. The rearrangement links TRBV23-1 to TRBJ1-5, with TRBD1 matching over 9 bases. TRBV23-1 is annotated as an ORF whose role is uncertain. The CDR3 totals 17 residues. Germline trimming cut 2 bases from V and 3 bases from J; bases unmatched to any gene: 8. The CDR3 DNA reads as TGCGCCAGCAGTCAAGGACAGGGGCTTTTCCCCAATCAGCCCCAGCATTTT. This encodes CASSQGQGLFPNQPQHF.

This clone was detected only a few times. This chain connects TRBV4-3 to TRBJ1-2, with D perhaps matching TRBD1 (6 bases). The CDR3 is 15 residues long. Trimming removed 0 bases from V and 6 bases from J, with 14 bases in between. From germline, CDR1 is LGHNA and CDR2 YSLEER. The CDR3 nucleotides read TGCGCCAGCAGCCAAGATCGAAACAGGGTGGATGGCTACACCTTC. Translated, it gives CASSQDRNRVDGYTF.

This clone is a singleton in its sample. The chain uses TRBV5-1 and TRBJ1-1; D remains unclear. The ends were cut back, 4 bases at V and 0 bases at J, with 13 bases in the middle. The CDR3 consists of 15 residues. The germline V gene has CDR1 SGHRS and CDR2 YFSETQ. The CDR3 coding sequence is TGCGCCAGCAGCCTCTCGCCAGGCGTGAACACTGAAGCTTTCTTT. The encoded protein is CASSLSPGVNTEAFF.

This clone was detected ten times or more. The chain combines TRBV23-1 with TRBJ1-1; D is uncertain. TRBV23-1 is classed as an ORF, of uncertain function. This CDR3 is built from 19 residues. The V end was cut by 0 bases, the J end by 3 bases, with 23 bases between. The CDR3 is CASSQSAKPAHRHDTEAFF. CDR3 nucleotides: TGCGCCAGCAGTCAATCAGCGAAACCGGCCCACCGTCACGACACTGAAGCTTTCTTT.

Here the CDR3 reads CASTVTVYNSPLHF. As DNA, the CDR3 is TGTGCCAGCACCGTGACAGTTTATAATTCACCCCTCCACTTT. The rearrangement links TRBV6-5 to TRBJ1-6, with a weak D call TRBD1 (5 bases). Germline V gene lookup returns CDR1 MNHEY and CDR2 SVGAGI. V was trimmed by 7 bases and J by 4 bases, leaving 11 bases between them. The CDR3 covers 14 residues.

The gene calls are TRBV6-6 and TRBJ2-1; 9 positions match TRBD1. The V segment lost 4 bases and the J segment 9 bases; nucleotides outside the gene matches: 4. Per the germline V gene, CDR1 is MNHNY and CDR2 is SVGAGI (reference sequence). The CDR3 loop spans 13 amino acids. As DNA, the CDR3 is TGTGCCAGCAGTTGGACAGGGGAGGGTGAGCAGTTCTTC. This encodes CASSWTGEGEQFF.

This clone was seen only a few times. This chain joins TRBV7-2 and TRBJ2-3, with 10 bases lining up with TRBD1. The CDR3 totals 18 residues. J lost 4 bases, V lost 5 bases, and 15 bases had no gene match. The germline gives CDR1 SGHTA, CDR2 FQGNSA. CDR3 DNA sequence: TGTGCCAGCAGCGACACTAGAGGACAGGGGGTGAGAGCAGATACGCAGTATTTT. The encoded protein is CASSDTRGQGVRADTQYF.

The chain employs TRBV19 and TRBJ1-1; D uncertain. Trimming stripped 0 bases from V and 0 bases from J, with 14 bases between. The length of the CDR3 is 17 residues. The germline V gene encodes CDR1 LNHDA and CDR2 SQIVND (reference sequence). Here the CDR3 reads CASSIERSPLMNTEAFF. DNA of the CDR3: TGTGCCAGTAGTATAGAGCGGAGTCCTCTTATGAACACTGAAGCTTTCTTT.

A few counts support this clone. This chain joins TRBV6-1 and TRBJ2-7, with 9 bases lining up with TRBD1. The CDR3 is 14 residues long. The V gene end was trimmed by 4 bases and the J gene end by 6 bases; junction bases not matched to a gene: 7. CDR1 is MNHNS, CDR2 SASEGT, per germline. The CDR3 bases are TGTGCCAGCAGTGGGGACAGGGTCTCGTTCGAGCAGTACTTC. Protein product: CASSGDRVSFEQYF.

In this sample, this clone turned up a few times. The chain recombines TRBV4-1 with TRBJ2-3; 7 nucleotides agree with TRBD2. The V gene's germline CDR1 is MGHRA and CDR2 YSYEKL. This CDR3 has 20 residues. V lost 1 base and J lost 2; bases outside the gene matches: 18. This CDR3 is CASSQGYGRAGHGPTDTQYF. The CDR3 DNA follows: TGCGCCAGCAGCCAAGGGTACGGAAGAGCGGGGCACGGCCCCACAGATACGCAGTATTTT.

The chain recombines TRBV5-6 with TRBJ2-1; 10 nucleotides match TRBD2. Germline-derived CDR1 and CDR2 are SGHDT and YYEEEE. The trim removed 4 bases at V and 5 bases at J, leaving 6 bases unmatched. This CDR3 region has 15 residues. CDR3 protein: CASSLRTSGHNEQFF. The CDR3 nucleotides read TGTGCCAGCAGCCTACGGACTAGCGGCCACAATGAGCAGTTCTTC. The entire variable domain, with the rest obtained from reference TRBV5-6 and TRBJ2-1, is as follows: DAGVTQSPTHLIKTRGQQVTLRCSPKSGHDTVSWYQQALGQGPQFIFQYYEEEERQRGNFPDRFSGHQFPNYSSELNVNALLLGDSALYLCASSLRTSGHNEQFFGPGTRLTVL.

The V and J genes are TRBV27 and TRBJ2-4, with 8 bases lining up with TRBD1. J was trimmed by 7 bases and V by 6 bases; bases with no gene match: 8. Germline V gene data show CDR1 as MNHEY and CDR2 as SMNVEV (reference sequence). The CDR3 consists of 14 residues. CDR3 nucleotides: TGTGCCAGCAGCCCTGGACAGGGTGGGAACATTCAGTACTTC. Encoded protein: CASSPGQGGNIQYF.

This clone was seen more than once but under ten times. The chain carries TRBV10-3 and TRBJ2-7; a weak D match, TRBD1 (6 bases). Germline V gene data show CDR1 as ENHRY and CDR2 as SYGVKD. The CDR3 has 14 residues. V was shortened by 6 bases and J by 3 bases, with 15 bases between the two germline ends. The CDR3 nucleotides read TGTGCCATCAGCCGAGGGCAGGGGAGCTACGAGCAGTACTTC. It specifies CAISRGQGSYEQYF.

This clone was recorded a few times. The rearrangement links TRBV29-1 to TRBJ1-1, with 12 nucleotides matching TRBD1. The CDR3 consists of 15 residues. CDR1 is SQVTM and CDR2 is ANQGSEA in the germline V gene. V gave up 5 bases and J gave up 4 bases; unmatched junction bases: 8. The CDR3 region has the DNA TGCAGCGTTTCAATCGGGACAGGGGGCCGCACTGAAGCTTTCTTT. Residues: CSVSIGTGGRTEAFF.

The gene calls are TRBV18 and TRBJ2-7, with D possibly TRBD2 on 5 matching bases. V lost 3 bases to trimming and J lost 6 bases, with 18 bases between them. The CDR3 length is 15 residues. CDR1 is KGHSH, CDR2 LQKENI, per germline. The CDR3 DNA follows: TGTGCCAGCTCACCGGACTCTATGAGCCCCCTCGAGCAGTACTTC. Residues: CASSPDSMSPLEQYF.

This clone has more than one count but fewer than ten. The rearrangement links TRBV6-6 to TRBJ1-2; D not resolved. The CDR3 has 12 amino acids. The germline CDR1 and CDR2 sequences are MNHNY and SVGAGI (reference sequence). The ends were cut back, 5 bases at V and 6 bases at J, with 10 bases in the middle. The CDR3 DNA is TGTGCCAGCAGTAACATGCGGCATGGCTACACCTTC. Amino acids: CASSNMRHGYTF.

The chain employs TRBV2 and TRBJ1-5; 8 nucleotides agree with TRBD1. The CDR3 spans 14 residues. Germline V gives CDR1 SNHLY, CDR2 FYNNEI. Trimming cost V 6 bases and J 4 bases; bases outside gene matches: 5. Written as DNA, the CDR3 is TGTGCCAGCAGGGACAGGGTGGCAAATCAGCCCCAGCATTTT. This translates into CASRDRVANQPQHF.

The rearrangement joins TRBV7-9 to TRBJ2-1, with 14 bases lining up with TRBD2. Germline V CDR1 and CDR2: SEHNR, FQNEAQ (reference sequence). Trimming took 4 bases from V and 6 from J; bases not matched to a gene: 2. The CDR3 contains 15 residues. The CDR3 DNA reads as TGTGCCAGCAGCTCGACTAGCGGGGGGGCCAATGAGCAGTTCTTC. This encodes CASSSTSGGANEQFF.

CDR3: CAISGTGNTEAFF. The CDR3 DNA sequence: TGTGCCATCAGTGGGACAGGGAACACTGAAGCTTTCTTT. The chain uses TRBV10-3 and TRBJ1-1, with 7 bases identical to TRBD1. Germline V gene data show CDR1 as ENHRY and CDR2 as SYGVKD. The CDR3 runs to 13 residues. V lost 4 bases and J lost 1; bases outside the gene matches: 0.